This T cell receptor beta chain was sequenced in a study of blood T cell repertoires in COVID-19. The overall study: Both acute and convalescent COVID-19 samples were obtained from the United States, Italy and Spain. PBMCs, B-cell-depleted T cells, or T cells provided the cDNA or gDNA that made up the material.

This CDR3 is built from 16 residues. V was shortened by 2 bases and J by 4 bases, with 19 bases between the two germline ends. The germline V gene has CDR1 SGDLS and CDR2 YYNGEE. How the authors handled the data: Amplifying reference gene primers gave estimates of nucleated cell counts. Libraries were prepared by immunoSEQ multiplex PCR; TCRdb keeps only in-frame clonotypes and omits some of them. The D gene and trimming were derived from the DNA, and the V and J assignments and clone size from that table. The profile shows around 700,000 clones, 70% to 90% of them singletons. What was sequenced was peripheral blood. The chain has TRBV9 and TRBJ2-7; D may be TRBD2 (7 bases). The TCR sequence derives from a woman between 18 and 29 years old with acute or convalescent COVID-19. The CDR3 here is CASSVMDGGGPYEQYF. As DNA, the CDR3 is TGTGCCAGCAGCGTCATGGATGGCGGGGGCCCATACGAGCAGTACTTC.